What follows are 8 T cell receptor beta chains derived from one specimen sequenced in a study of CD8 T cells in ankylosing spondylitis. Using its own MiXCR run on the 5' RACE reads, TCRdb lists one record per CDR3 protein. The sample has hundreds of thousands of distinct CDR3 sequences; about 19% are singletons. Sequencing was done on a sample of blood, either unsorted or a sorted T cell fraction (not recorded which). The receptors were gathered from a male donor with ankylosing spondylitis or in good health (not recorded which).

In regard to this clonotype: No DNA is shown, since the ends of the CDR3 on it are uncertain; the CDR3 is the one TCRdb lists. This chain links TRBV28 with TRBJ2-3; TRBD1, as called in the table, went unchecked against the DNA. Germline-derived CDR1 and CDR2 are MDHEN and SYDVKM. Termini included, the CDR3 measures 13 amino acids. The CDR3 region is CASSPVGTGTGDF.

The chain joins TRBV7-2 to TRBJ2-1; tentatively, D is TRBD1 (6 bases). Per germline, CDR1 SGHTA and CDR2 FQGNSA. Trimming took 5 bases from V and 2 from J, leaving 13 bases between them. This CDR3 contains 15 residues. CDR3 in DNA: TGTGCCAGCAGCACCACAGGGATGGCCTACAATGAGCAGTTCTTC. It codes for CASSTTGMAYNEQFF. Filled out from reference TRBV7-2 and TRBJ2-1, the complete variable domain reads GAGVSQSPSNKVTEKGKDVELRCDPISGHTALYWYRQSLGQGLEFLIYFQGNSAPDKSGLPSDRFSAERTGGSVSTLTIQRTQQEDSAVYLCASSTTGMAYNEQFFGPGTRLTVL.

This clonotype was observed a handful of times. V and J are TRBV15 and TRBJ2-2; D not resolved. The germline V gene has CDR1 LNHNV and CDR2 YYDKDF (reference sequence). Trimming stripped 0 bases from V and 10 bases from J, with 3 bases between. The CDR3 is made up of 11 amino acids. In DNA form, the CDR3 reads TGTGCCACCAGCAGAGATAAGGAGCTGTTTTTT. Amino acid sequence: CATSRDKELFF.

This clonotype was detected a few times. The V call is TRBV20-1, the J call TRBJ2-3, with TRBD2 matching 11 bases. The germline gives CDR1 DFQATT, CDR2 SNEGSKA (reference sequence). The CDR3 loop spans 16 amino acids. V shed 2 bases and J 5 bases; nucleotides not matched to a gene: 9. The CDR3 nucleotides are TGCAGTGCTAGAACCCTAGCGGGAGGTTTAGGAGATACGCAGTATTTT. It yields the protein CSARTLAGGLGDTQYF.

This clonotype has more than one count but fewer than ten. This chain uses TRBV4-1 with TRBJ1-2, with a weak D call TRBD1 (6 bases). The V gene's germline CDR1 is MGHRA and CDR2 YSYEKL. This CDR3 spans 16 amino acids. V gave up 1 base and J gave up 8 bases, with 20 bases separating them. CDR3 in DNA: TGCGCCAGCAGCCAAGCAACCCAGACAGGACCTAGAGGCTACACCTTC. Amino acids: CASSQATQTGPRGYTF.

On this clonotype itself: One junction end disagrees with the germline gene, perhaps due to a read error. The V and J genes are TRBV3-1 and TRBJ2-3; no clear D. The CDR3 length is 13 residues. Germline-derived CDR1 and CDR2 are LGHDT and YNNKEL (reference sequence). The CDR3 DNA follows: TGTGCCAGCAGCCAAGTCTTTTCAGATACGCGGTATTTT. Translation gives CASSQVFSDTRYF.

The V call is TRBV6-2 or TRBV6-3, the J call TRBJ2-2; D is perhaps TRBD2 (6 bases). V was clipped by 7 bases and J by 3 bases, with 9 bases between them. Germline loops: CDR1 MNHEY, CDR2 SVGEGT. The CDR3 has 13 residues. The CDR3 bases are TGTGCCAGCAAGTGGGACTACACCGGGGAGCTGTTTTTT. It is translated as CASKWDYTGELFF.

This chain uses TRBV28 with TRBJ2-7; 11 positions agree with TRBD1. Germline loops: CDR1 MDHEN, CDR2 SYDVKM. V was clipped by 6 bases and J by 3 bases; unmatched bases: 7. This CDR3 region has 15 residues. The CDR3 sequence: CASSSEGTGGYEQYV. CDR3 sequence (DNA): TGTGCCAGCAGCTCCGAAGGGACAGGGGGCTACGAGCAGTACGTC.